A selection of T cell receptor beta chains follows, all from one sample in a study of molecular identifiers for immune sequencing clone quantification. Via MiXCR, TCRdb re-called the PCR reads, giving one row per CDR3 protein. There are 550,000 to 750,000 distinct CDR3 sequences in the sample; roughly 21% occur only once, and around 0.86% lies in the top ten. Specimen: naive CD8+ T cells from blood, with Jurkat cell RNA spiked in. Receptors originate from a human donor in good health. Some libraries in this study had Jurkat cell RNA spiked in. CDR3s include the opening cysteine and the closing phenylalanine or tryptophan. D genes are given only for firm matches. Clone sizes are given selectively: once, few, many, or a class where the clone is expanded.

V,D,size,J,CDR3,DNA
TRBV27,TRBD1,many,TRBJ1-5,CASSSLTGNINQPQHF,TGTGCCAGCAGTTCCCTGACAGGGAATATCAATCAGCCCCAGCATTTT
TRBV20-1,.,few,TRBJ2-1,CSARGDYAYNEQFF,TGCAGTGCTAGAGGCGACTATGCGTACAATGAGCAGTTCTTC
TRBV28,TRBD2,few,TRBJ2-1,CASSLPTSGLFNEQFF,TGTGCCAGCAGTTTACCGACTAGCGGACTATTCAATGAGCAGTTCTTC
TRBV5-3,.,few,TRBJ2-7,CASSLSRSGAGEQYF,TGTGCCAGCAGCTTGTCTCGTTCAGGGGCTGGCGAGCAGTACTTC
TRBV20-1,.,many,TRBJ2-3,CSANPTSSSYTDTQYF,TGCAGTGCTAACCCAACTAGCAGCTCTTACACAGATACGCAGTATTTT
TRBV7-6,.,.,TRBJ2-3,CASSLASRNAGASTDTRYF,TGTGCCAGCAGCCTCGCGAGCAGAAACGCGGGGGCAAGCACAGATACGCGGTATTTT
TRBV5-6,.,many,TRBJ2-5,CASSLASNQETQYF,TGTGCCAGCAGCTTGGCCAGTAACCAAGAGACCCAGTACTTC
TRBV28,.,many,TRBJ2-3,CASSLALASTDTQYF,TGTGCCAGCAGTTTGGCATTAGCTAGCACAGATACGCAGTATTTT
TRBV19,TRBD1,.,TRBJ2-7,CASSPSRTGSYEQYF,TGTGCCAGTAGTCCCTCCCGGACAGGGTCCTACGAGCAGTACTTC
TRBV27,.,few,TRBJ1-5,CASSSGGIYQPQHF,TGTGCCAGCAGTTCGGGGGGGATCTATCAGCCCCAGCATTTT
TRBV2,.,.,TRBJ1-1,CASSEFRDFPNTEAFF,TGTGCCAGCAGTGAGTTTCGAGATTTTCCTAACACTGAAGCTTTCTTT
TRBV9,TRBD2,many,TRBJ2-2,CASSERGTSGSVNGELFF,TGTGCCAGCAGCGAGAGGGGGACTAGCGGCAGCGTGAACGGGGAGCTGTTTTTT
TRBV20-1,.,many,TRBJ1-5,CSARDHRSYSNQPQHF,TGCAGTGCTAGAGATCACAGGAGTTATAGCAATCAGCCCCAGCATTTT
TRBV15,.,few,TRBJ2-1,CATSRDQWKAYNEQFF,TGTGCCACCAGCAGAGATCAGTGGAAGGCGTACAATGAGCAGTTCTTC
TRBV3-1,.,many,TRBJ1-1,CASSQDRLTNTEAFF,TGTGCCAGCAGCCAAGATCGGCTGACGAACACTGAAGCTTTCTTT
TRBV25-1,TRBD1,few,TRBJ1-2,CASSEEEGQVLRINYGYTF,TGTGCCAGCAGTGAGGAGGAGGGACAGGTGTTGAGGATTAACTATGGCTACACCTTC
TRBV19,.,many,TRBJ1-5,CASGPGNQPQHF,TGTGCCAGCGGACCCGGCAATCAGCCCCAGCATTTT
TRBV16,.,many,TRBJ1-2,CASSPAGTTLWGYTF,TGTGCCAGCAGTCCCGCCGGGACAACACTCTGGGGCTACACCTTC
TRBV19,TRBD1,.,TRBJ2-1,CASSTGTGGDEQFF,TGTGCCAGTAGCACCGGGACAGGGGGCGATGAGCAGTTCTTC
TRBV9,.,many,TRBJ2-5,CASSVSMGDQETQYF,TGTGCCAGCAGCGTGAGTATGGGCGATCAAGAGACCCAGTACTTC
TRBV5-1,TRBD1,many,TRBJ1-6,CASSLFGQGNSPLHF,TGCGCCAGCAGCTTGTTCGGACAGGGTAATTCACCCCTCCACTTT
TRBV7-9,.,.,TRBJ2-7,CASSFPGVTQEQYF,TGTGCCAGCAGCTTCCCAGGGGTAACACAAGAGCAGTACTTC
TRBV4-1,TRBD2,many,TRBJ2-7,CASSQILTSGSREQYF,TGCGCCAGCAGCCAAATCTTAACTAGCGGGAGTCGGGAGCAGTACTTC
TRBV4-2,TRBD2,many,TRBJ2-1,CASSQDSAGATLFNEQFF,TGTGCCAGCAGCCAAGATTCAGCGGGAGCAACCCTTTTCAATGAGCAGTTCTTC
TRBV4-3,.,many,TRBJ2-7,CASSQDRPTSIISYEQYF,TGCGCCAGCAGCCAAGATCGACCGACCTCGATTATCTCCTACGAGCAGTACTTC
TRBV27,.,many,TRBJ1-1,CASSQQGNTEAFF,TGTGCCAGCAGTCAACAGGGGAACACTGAAGCTTTCTTT
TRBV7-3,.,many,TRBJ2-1,CASSPRGDPYNEQFF,TGTGCCAGCAGCCCGAGGGGGGACCCCTACAATGAGCAGTTCTTC
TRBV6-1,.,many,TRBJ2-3,CASSDRATDTQYF,TGTGCCAGCAGTGACAGGGCCACAGATACGCAGTATTTT
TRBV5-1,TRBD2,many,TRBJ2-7,CASSSGGLTYEQYF,TGCGCCAGCAGCTCCGGGGGGTTAACCTACGAGCAGTACTTC
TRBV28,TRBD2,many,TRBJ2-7,CASQGGHEQYF,TGTGCCAGCCAGGGAGGGCACGAGCAGTACTTC
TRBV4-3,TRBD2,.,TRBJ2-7,CASSREGAGGSSYEQCF,TGCGCCAGCAGCCGGGAGGGAGCGGGAGGGAGCTCCTACGAGCAGTGCTTC
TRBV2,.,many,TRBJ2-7,CASSEAWGAYEQYF,TGTGCCAGCAGTGAAGCGTGGGGGGCCTACGAGCAGTACTTC
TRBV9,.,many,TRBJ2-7,CASTLGAGDPGEQYF,TGTGCCAGCACCTTGGGGGCGGGTGATCCCGGCGAGCAGTACTTC
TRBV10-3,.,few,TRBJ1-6,CAISEQEGSNSPLHF,TGTGCCATCAGTGAACAGGAGGGCAGTAATTCACCCCTCCACTTT
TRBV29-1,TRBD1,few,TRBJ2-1,CSVKGQGARYNEQFF,TGCAGCGTAAAGGGACAGGGGGCGCGCTACAATGAGCAGTTCTTC
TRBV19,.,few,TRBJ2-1,CASSIGGTDYNEQFF,TGTGCCAGTAGTATTGGGGGGACGGACTACAATGAGCAGTTCTTC
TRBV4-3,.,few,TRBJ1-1,CASSQDWAANTEAFF,TGCGCCAGCAGCCAAGATTGGGCCGCGAACACTGAAGCTTTCTTT